This is a list of T cell receptor delta chains from one sample in a study of Vδ1+ human thymocytes. TCRdb called clones anew from the multiplex PCR reads with CATT. The data show about 55,000 delta-chain clones, 15% seen once. Specimen: Vdelta1+ gamma-delta thymocytes from the thymus. The receptors come from a boy in the first two years of life who had congenital heart surgery. CDR3s include the opening cysteine and the closing phenylalanine or tryptophan. D genes are given only for firm matches. Clone size is shown for a subset of rows, as once, few, many or a class of expanded clone.

>TRDJ1|TRDV1|20|TRDD2|.
CALGELFLPTSVGLTDKLIF
TGTGCTCTTGGGGAACTATTCCTTCCTACGTCTGTGGGACTCACCGATAAACTCATCTTT
>TRDJ1|TRDV1|17|TRDD3|.
CALVAGGYTTHTDKLIF
TGTGCTCTTGTAGCTGGGGGATACACGACCCACACCGATAAACTCATCTTT
>TRDJ1|TRDV1|22|TRDD2|few
CALGESFLSLKLVGQGEDKLIF
TGTGCTCTTGGGGAATCCTTCCTAAGCCTTAAGTTGGTGGGCCAAGGAGAGGATAAACTCATCTTT
>TRDJ1|TRDV1|19|.|.
CALGEETPGDPGYTDKLIF
TGTGCTCTTGGGGAGGAAACCCCTGGGGACCCAGGGTACACCGATAAACTCATCTTT
>TRDJ1|TRDV1|21|.|few
CALGELPSWRRDRRGTDKLIF
TGTGCTCTTGGGGAGCTACCTTCCTGGAGGAGGGATAGGAGGGGCACCGATAAACTCATCTTT
>TRDJ1|TRDV2|16|.|few
CACGLRWDNCTDKLIF
TGTGCCTGTGGCCTACGGTGGGATAATTGCACCGATAAACTCATCTTT
>TRDJ1|TRDV1|16|TRDD2|.
CALGEAFLQPTDKLIF
TGTGCTCTTGGGGAGGCCTTCCTCCAACCCACTGATAAACTCATCTTT
>TRDJ1|TRDV1|17|.|few
CALGELPHTWGGDKLIF
TGTGCTCTTGGGGAACTACCCCATACCTGGGGTGGCGATAAACTCATCTTT
>TRDJ1|TRDV1|15|.|.
CALGELVGISDKLIF
TGTGCTCTTGGGGAACTCGTCGGGATTTCCGATAAACTCATCTTT
>TRDJ1|TRDV1|21|TRDD3|.
CALGEDMESFVLGDTADKLIF
TGTGCTCTTGGGGAAGACATGGAGAGTTTCGTACTGGGGGATACAGCCGATAAACTCATCTTT
>TRDJ1|TRDV1|25|TRDD3|.
CALGERLPRGVYNWGLTPYTDKLIF
TGTGCTCTTGGGGAACGTCTCCCACGAGGGGTATATAACTGGGGACTAACACCGTACACCGATAAACTCATCTTT
>TRDJ1|TRDV1|20|TRDD2|.
CALGELGVSYAGWNTDKLIF
TGTGCTCTTGGGGAACTAGGGGTTTCCTACGCGGGATGGAACACCGATAAACTCATCTTT
>TRDJ1|TRDV1|12|.|few
CALGEFADKLIF
TGTGCTCTTGGGGAATTTGCCGATAAACTCATCTTT
>TRDJ1|TRDV1|24|TRDD3|.
CALGEWPLLNNWGIREETPDKLIF
TGTGCTCTTGGGGAATGGCCTCTCTTAAACAACTGGGGGATACGCGAGGAGACACCCGATAAACTCATCTTT
>TRDJ1|TRDV1|24|TRDD3|.
CALGESTVPTGGIPPYPYPDKLIF
TGTGCTCTTGGGGAATCAACAGTTCCTACCGGGGGGATACCCCCTTATCCGTATCCCGATAAACTCATCTTT
>TRDJ1|TRDV1|19|TRDD2|.
CALGESRIPTSFRTDKLIF
TGTGCTCTTGGGGAGTCAAGGATTCCTACCTCCTTCCGCACCGATAAACTCATCTTT
>TRDJ1|TRDV1|19|TRDD3|.
CALGDSILWGIQYTDKLIF
TGTGCTCTTGGGGACTCAATCCTCTGGGGGATACAGTACACCGATAAACTCATCTTT
>TRDJ1|TRDV1|22|.|few
CALGANTTRTGFNQKNTDKLIF
TGTGCTCTTGGGGCGAATACTACGCGTACTGGGTTCAACCAGAAAAACACCGATAAACTCATCTTT
>TRDJ1|TRDV1|14|.|once
CALGDPIPTDKLIF
TGTGCTCTTGGGGATCCAATACCAACCGATAAACTCATCTTT
>TRDJ1|TRDV1|15|.|few
CALVIVPGVTDKLIF
TGTGCTCTTGTTATTGTGCCAGGGGTCACCGATAAACTCATCTTT
>TRDJ1|TRDV2|13|TRDD3|.
CACYWGNPGKLTF
TGTGCCTGCTACTGGGGGAACCCCGGTAAACTCACCTTT
>TRDJ1|TRDV1|20|.|few
CALGDWAHGSIRGLPDKLIF
.
>TRDJ1|TRDV1|17|TRDD3|.
CALGDALPQTGGHKLIF
TGTGCTCTTGGGGACGCCCTACCCCAAACTGGGGGACATAAACTCATCTTT
>TRDJ1|TRDV2|14|.|many
CACDTSTGCDKLIF
TGTGCCTGTGACACGAGTACTGGGTGCGATAAACTCATCTTT
>TRDJ1|TRDV1|19|TRDD3|.
CALGELILPHTGGYRKLIF
TGTGCTCTTGGGGAACTAATCCTCCCGCATACTGGGGGATATAGAAAACTCATCTTT
>TRDJ1|TRDV1|24|TRDD3|few
CALGSPILLLSSRCTGGSTDKLIF
TGTGCTCTTGGGTCCCCAATCCTCCTTTTGTCTTCCCGATGTACTGGGGGCAGTACCGATAAACTCATCTTT
>TRDJ1|TRDV1|17|TRDD3|.
CALGDHRPYTGVRELIF
TGTGCTCTTGGGGACCATAGGCCGTATACTGGGGTTAGGGAACTCATCTTT
>TRDJ1|TRDV1|22|TRDD3|few
CALGKVVTYWGIPPQGTDKLIF
TGTGCTCTTGGGAAGGTGGTTACCTACTGGGGGATCCCCCCTCAAGGCACCGATAAACTCATCTTT
>TRDJ1|TRDV1|23|.|few
CALGAILSLFSVGGGTDTDKLIF
TGTGCTCTTGGGGCTATTCTGAGCCTGTTCTCCGTGGGTGGGGGGACCGACACCGATAAACTCATCTTT
>TRDJ1|TRDV1|22|TRDD3|.
CALGPPPLAYDSLGDYTDKLIF
TGTGCTCTTGGGCCCCCCCCCCTTGCCTACGATTCACTGGGGGATTACACCGATAAACTCATCTTT
>TRDJ1|TRDV1|17|.|.
CALGEPRFNGGLGDLIF
TGTGCTCTTGGGGAACCCCGGTTCAACGGGGGCCTAGGAGACCTCATCTTT
>TRDJ1|TRDV1|15|.|.
CALGENGGYTDKLIF
TGTGCTCTTGGGGAAAACGGCGGGTACACCGATAAACTCATCTTT
>TRDJ1|TRDV1|19|TRDD3|few
CALGDSVPYGGILSDKLIF
TGTGCTCTTGGGGACTCGGTACCCTACGGGGGGATACTATCCGATAAACTCATCTTT
>TRDJ1|TRAV29/DV5|19|.|few
CSVLLCSKRIPKSRSELIF
.
>TRDJ1|TRDV1|16|.|.
CALGELYAGIYGKLIF
TGTGCTCTTGGGGAACTGTATGCGGGGATTTACGGTAAACTCATCTTT
>TRDJ1|TRDV1|16|TRDD3|few
CALGEGEGYGIDKLIF
TGTGCTCTTGGGGAAGGGGAGGGATACGGGATCGATAAACTCATCTTT
>TRDJ1|TRDV1|21|TRDD3|.
CALGELPSFCRTGGYTDKLIF
TGTGCTCTTGGGGAACTACCTTCGTTCTGCCGAACTGGGGGATACACCGATAAACTCATCTTT
>TRDJ1|TRDV1|23|TRDD3|few
CALGESRRYYWGIHPVGTDKLIF
TGTGCTCTTGGGGAATCCCGTCGATACTACTGGGGGATACACCCCGTAGGGACCGATAAACTCATCTTT
>TRDJ1|TRDV1|14|.|.
CALGELVGPQGLIF
TGTGCTCTTGGGGAACTTGTGGGGCCGCAGGGACTCATCTTT
>TRDJ1|TRDV1|20|.|.
CALGELARISAGGYNDKLIF
TGTGCTCTTGGGGAACTGGCTAGGATTTCGGCGGGAGGATACAACGATAAACTCATCTTT